This entry concerns a single T cell receptor (beta chain). The antigen remains unidentified. The data were produced by immunoSEQ multiplex PCR, yet TCRdb's version contains in-frame clones alone and is incomplete. The repertoire holds roughly 69,000 clones, approximately 76% seen once, with approximately 15% in the top ten. Germline trimming cut 8 bases from V and 4 bases from J; bases unmatched to any gene: 1. Germline CDR1 and CDR2: GTSNPN and SVGIG (reference sequence). The CDR3 runs to 11 residues. The sample is drawn from a study of radiotherapy plus CTLA-4 blockade in lung cancer. General study results and limits: Radiotherapy plus ipilimumab was followed by expansion in blood of tumor-derived TCR clones.

Sequenced here: peripheral blood, sampled from a patient treated with radiotherapy plus ipilimumab. The origin of this receptor is a human donor with non-small cell lung cancer whose response to radiotherapy plus ipilimumab could not be evaluated. Some clones in this sample may be carry-over from other donors' samples. This chain links TRBV30 with TRBJ1-2; 10 bases agree with TRBD1. The CDR3 is CARTGGYGYTF. Written as DNA, the CDR3 is TGTGCCCGGACAGGGGGCTATGGCTACACCTTC.